Below, 29 T cell receptor beta chains from the same sample are listed, as sequenced in a study of blood T cell repertoires in COVID-19. The protocol was immunoSEQ multiplex PCR, while the TCRdb copy is restricted to in-frame clones and leaves out a portion. Among fewer than 35,000 clones listed, roughly 84% were seen once. The sequenced material came from peripheral blood. The receptors were gathered from a human donor in a cohort sampled during active COVID-19. The donor label of this sample is uncertain.

The rearrangement links TRBV7-8 to TRBJ1-4; D remains ambiguous. CDR1 is SGHVS, CDR2 FQNEAQ, per germline. V gave up 0 bases and J gave up 0 bases, with 14 bases separating them. The CDR3 contains 18 residues. CDR3 protein: CASSLALRGEPTNEKLFF. Here the CDR3 DNA reads TGTGCCAGCAGCTTAGCGCTACGTGGGGAGCCAACTAATGAAAAACTGTTTTTT. Based on the CDR3 plus reference TRBV7-8 and TRBJ1-4, the full variable domain is GAGVSQSPRYKVAKRGQDVALRCDPISGHVSLFWYQQALGQGPEFLTYFQNEAQLDKSGLPSDRFFAERPEGSVSTLKIQRTQQEDSAVYLCASSLALRGEPTNEKLFFGSGTQLSVL.

This chain uses TRBV18 with TRBJ2-5; D remains unclear. The length of the CDR3 is 14 residues. Trimming shortened V by 4 bases and J by 5 bases, and 14 bases separated the two germline ends. From germline, CDR1 is KGHSH and CDR2 LQKENI. In nucleotides, the CDR3 is TGTGCCAGCTCACTAGCTCGCGGTTACGAGACCCAGTACTTC. Protein: CASSLARGYETQYF. Full variable domain (missing parts from reference TRBV18 and TRBJ2-5): NAGVMQNPRHLVRRRGQEARLRCSPMKGHSHVYWYRQLPEEGLKFMVYLQKENIIDESGMPKERFSAEFPKEGPSILRIQQVVRGDSAAYFCASSLARGYETQYFGPGTRLLVL.

The V gene is TRBV11-3, the J gene TRBJ2-1, with D possibly being TRBD2 (6 bases). CDR3 size: 18 residues. Germline loops: CDR1 SGHNT, CDR2 YENEEA. Trimming removed 3 bases at V and 0 bases at J, with 18 bases between. CDR3 coding DNA: TGTGCCAGCAGCTTTTACCTTAGCGGTCCGAGCTCCTACAATGAGCAGTTCTTC. This translates into CASSFYLSGPSSYNEQFF.

V and J are TRBV7-2 and TRBJ1-1, with 7 bases identical to TRBD1. Per germline, CDR1 SGHTA and CDR2 FQGNSA. CDR3 length: 15 residues. Losses at the gene ends were 4 bases for V and 5 bases for J; bases not matched to a gene: 10. The CDR3 sequence: CASSSYPGQRTEAFF. The CDR3 DNA is TGTGCCAGCAGCTCATACCCGGGACAGAGAACTGAAGCTTTCTTT.

This chain joins TRBV5-1 and TRBJ2-7; D possibly corresponds to TRBD2 (6 bases). Germline-derived CDR1 and CDR2 are SGHRS and YFSETQ. This CDR3 is 14 amino acids long. The germline V and J ends were trimmed by 0 bases and 5 bases, with 12 bases remaining between them. The CDR3 sequence is CASSLARGINEQYF. The CDR3 nucleotides are TGCGCCAGCAGCTTGGCTCGGGGGATCAACGAGCAGTACTTC.

V and J are TRBV28 and TRBJ1-4, with TRBD1 identical over 8 bases. Germline trimming cut 6 bases from V and 8 bases from J; bases unmatched to any gene: 26. The CDR3 extends over 20 amino acids. Germline CDR1 MDHEN, CDR2 SYDVKM. The CDR3 sequence is CASRPTPGQVQVGLGEKLFF. Here the CDR3 DNA reads TGTGCCAGCAGGCCTACCCCGGGACAGGTTCAGGTAGGCCTCGGAGAAAAACTGTTTTTT.

The chain employs TRBV7-2 and TRBJ1-6, with D unresolved. The germline gives CDR1 SGHTA, CDR2 FQGNSA. V was trimmed by 2 bases and J by 7 bases, leaving 9 bases between them. The CDR3 is 14 residues long. CDR3 nucleotide sequence: TGTGCCAGCAGCTTAACACAGACAAATTCACCCCTCCACTTT. This translates into CASSLTQTNSPLHF.

This clone came up once. The chain carries TRBV19 and TRBJ2-4; D uncertain. The CDR3 runs 14 residues. From germline, CDR1 is LNHDA and CDR2 SQIVND (reference sequence). Trimming took 2 bases from V and 0 from J, leaving 5 bases between them. CDR3 residues: CASSISLAKNIQYF. In DNA form, the CDR3 reads TGTGCCAGTAGTATATCTCTAGCCAAAAACATTCAGTACTTC.

The gene calls are TRBV28 and TRBJ1-2; 11 bases agree with TRBD1. This CDR3 has 15 amino acids. Germline V gene lookup returns CDR1 MDHEN and CDR2 SYDVKM. V lost 6 bases to trimming and J lost 8 bases; unmatched junction nucleotides: 11. The CDR3 DNA reads as TGTGCCAGCAGGGACAGGGGGCGTCGGCTATTAGGCTACACCTTC. This encodes CASRDRGRRLLGYTF.

This clone showed up just a few times. The chain joins TRBV7-9 to TRBJ1-1, with no clear D. CDR3 length equals 14 residues. V lost 3 bases, J lost 2 bases, and 10 bases lay in between. Per germline, CDR1 SEHNR and CDR2 FQNEAQ (reference sequence). The CDR3 DNA is TGTGCCAGCAGCTTCTTTCCCAGTAACACTGAAGCTTTCTTT. Translated: CASSFFPSNTEAFF.

The chain recombines TRBV27 with TRBJ2-3; D perhaps matches TRBD1 (5 bases). V gave up 2 bases and J gave up 6 bases, with 15 bases separating them. The CDR3 covers 15 residues. Germline CDR1 is MNHEY and CDR2 is SMNVEV (reference sequence). CDR3 sequence reads: CASSLRAGAPDTQYF. The CDR3 DNA follows: TGTGCCAGCAGTTTACGAGCTGGGGCGCCCGATACGCAGTATTTT.

The genes are TRBV28 and TRBJ2-3, with TRBD2 matching over 11 bases. CDR1 MDHEN and CDR2 SYDVKM come from the germline V gene. This CDR3 is built from 16 residues. J lost 0 bases, V lost 2 bases, and 1 base had no gene match. This CDR3 reads CASSLVAGGSTDTQYF. The DNA of the CDR3 is TGTGCCAGCAGTTTAGTAGCGGGGGGGAGCACAGATACGCAGTATTTT. Drawing the rest from reference TRBV28 and TRBJ2-3, the complete variable domain is DVKVTQSSRYLVKRTGEKVFLECVQDMDHENMFWYRQDPGLGLRLIYFSYDVKMKEKGDIPEGYSVSREKKERFSLILESASTNQTSMYLCASSLVAGGSTDTQYFGPGTRLTVL.

The chain uses TRBV2 and TRBJ1-5; 10 bases match TRBD1. V lost 3 bases to trimming and J lost 8 bases; unmatched junction nucleotides: 7. The germline V gene has CDR1 SNHLY and CDR2 FYNNEI. This CDR3 has 15 amino acids. The CDR3 nucleotides are TGTGCCAGCAGTGAGTGGACAGGGGGGATTGAGCCCCAGCATTTT. Protein: CASSEWTGGIEPQHF.

This chain joins TRBV19 and TRBJ2-2; D is possibly TRBD1 (6 bases). With 3 bases removed from V and 5 bases from J, the gap between germline ends came to 13 bases. Germline V gene data show CDR1 as LNHDA and CDR2 as SQIVND (reference sequence). The CDR3 runs 15 residues. This CDR3 reads CASSISGVRTGELFF. In DNA, the CDR3 is TGTGCCAGTAGTATTTCAGGGGTGCGTACCGGGGAGCTGTTTTTT.

This chain links TRBV12-3 or TRBV12-4 with TRBJ1-4; D uncertain. CDR3 length equals 13 residues. V was cut by 3 bases and J by 4 bases, with 6 bases left in between. DNA for the CDR3: TGTGCCAGCAGTTTCCGCAGTAATGAAAAACTGTTTTTT. Translating gives CASSFRSNEKLFF.

The chain links TRBV9 to TRBJ1-1, with unresolved D. The CDR3 is made up of 13 amino acids. Trimming left V 4 bases short and J 0 bases short, with 7 bases between. The V gene's germline CDR1 is SGDLS and CDR2 YYNGEE. CDR3 in amino acids: CASSQAMNTEAFF. DNA for the CDR3: TGTGCCAGCAGCCAGGCCATGAACACTGAAGCTTTCTTT.

The gene calls are TRBV5-1 and TRBJ1-1; D is ambiguous. Trimming stripped 0 bases from V and 4 bases from J, with 7 bases between. The CDR3 runs to 13 residues. CDR1 is SGHRS and CDR2 is YFSETQ in the germline V gene. The CDR3 reads CASSLGGGTEAFF. In DNA form, the CDR3 reads TGCGCCAGCAGCTTGGGAGGTGGCACTGAAGCTTTCTTT.

J is TRBJ2-3 and V is TRBV3-1 (or the pseudogene TRBV3-2), with TRBD2 matching over 13 bases. Germline V lookup: CDR1 LGHDT, CDR2 YNNKEL (reference sequence). The CDR3 loop spans 14 amino acids. V gave up 7 bases and J gave up 5 bases; unmatched junction bases: 3. CDR3 sequence (DNA): TGTGCCAGCAAGAGGACTAGCGGGGGAGATACGCAGTATTTT. Translated: CASKRTSGGDTQYF.

The chain couples TRBV5-4 to TRBJ2-7; the match to TRBD1 covers 9 bases. CDR3 length: 15 residues. After removal of 3 bases from V and 1 base from J, the junction contained 5 bases not matched to a gene. Germline assignment: CDR1 SGHNT and CDR2 YYREEE (reference sequence). CDR3 sequence: CASSSDRGVSYEQYF. The DNA for the CDR3 is TGTGCCAGCAGCTCAGACAGGGGGGTTTCCTACGAGCAGTACTTC.

DNA for the CDR3: TGTGCCAGCAGTAAACAGGGATACACCGGGGAGCTGTTTTTT. It specifies CASSKQGYTGELFF. V gene TRBV6-2 or TRBV6-3 combines with J gene TRBJ2-2; the D gene is possibly TRBD1 (6 bases). This CDR3 contains 14 residues. The V end lost 5 bases, the J end lost 3 bases, and 10 bases lay between the germline ends. Germline V lookup: CDR1 MNHEY, CDR2 SVGEGT.

The sample holds a few counts of this clone. This chain joins TRBV6-5 and TRBJ2-2; 8 bases fit TRBD1. V lost 6 bases, J lost 4 bases, and 7 bases stayed unmatched. CDR1 and CDR2 from the germline V gene are MNHEY and SVGAGI. CDR3 size: 15 residues. In DNA form, the CDR3 reads TGTGCCAGCAGCCCCGGGACAGGAGTCACCGGGGAGCTGTTTTTT. It specifies CASSPGTGVTGELFF.

The rearrangement links TRBV29-1 to TRBJ1-4; D is unresolved. Germline V lookup: CDR1 SQVTM, CDR2 ANQGSEA. CDR3 size: 14 residues. V lost 0 bases to trimming and J lost 1 base, with 6 bases between them. CDR3 bases: TGCAGCGTTGAAGATAAGCAAACTAATGAAAAACTGTTTTTT. Translated: CSVEDKQTNEKLFF.

The chain couples TRBV5-1 to TRBJ2-2; 7 bases are a match to TRBD1. Trimming took 3 bases from V and 1 from J; bases not matched to a gene: 3. Germline-derived CDR1 and CDR2 are SGHRS and YFSETQ. CDR3 length: 15 residues. This CDR3 reads CASSSRTGNTGELFF. DNA of the CDR3: TGCGCCAGCAGCTCAAGGACAGGGAACACCGGGGAGCTGTTTTTT.

The chain recombines TRBV6-2 or TRBV6-3 with TRBJ2-7; D call uncertain. V was clipped by 2 bases and J by 7 bases, with 3 bases between them. CDR1 and CDR2 (germline): MNHEY, SVGEGT. The CDR3 consists of 10 residues. CDR3 coding DNA: TGTGCCAGCAGTTACCGGGAGCAGTACTTC. Its protein product is CASSYREQYF.

As DNA, the CDR3 is TGTGCCAGCAGCTTAACGGGACAGCCGAACACTGAAGCTTTCTTT. Its translation: CASSLTGQPNTEAFF. The chain uses TRBV7-3 and TRBJ1-1; 7 bases fit TRBD1. Per germline, CDR1 SGHTA and CDR2 FQGTGA. The V gene end was trimmed by 0 bases and the J gene end by 1 base; junction bases not matched to a gene: 2. The length of the CDR3 is 15 residues.

V usage is TRBV19 and J usage is TRBJ1-2; 8 nucleotides line up with TRBD1. The CDR3 has 15 residues. CDR1 LNHDA and CDR2 SQIVND come from the germline V gene (reference sequence). After removal of 6 bases from V and 6 bases from J, the junction contained 12 bases not matched to a gene. CDR3 nucleotide sequence: TGTGCCAGTAGGCTTACACCCAGGGGGCTCCATGGCTACACCTTC. Translated: CASRLTPRGLHGYTF.

The rearrangement joins TRBV11-3 to TRBJ2-2, with D possibly being TRBD1 (5 bases). Germline-derived CDR1 and CDR2 are SGHNT and YENEEA. This CDR3 has 14 amino acids. V lost 5 bases and J lost 5, with 12 bases in between. The CDR3 is CASSPRALTGELFF. CDR3 nucleotide sequence: TGTGCCAGCAGCCCCAGGGCCCTAACCGGGGAGCTGTTTTTT.

The chain employs TRBV5-6 and TRBJ1-5; possible D gene TRBD1, 5 bases. Trimming pared 0 bases from V and 6 bases from J, leaving 10 bases between. CDR1 is SGHDT and CDR2 is YYEEEE in the germline V gene. The CDR3 runs 14 residues. The CDR3: CASSLGETGQPQHF. CDR3 sequence (DNA): TGTGCCAGCAGCTTGGGCGAAACAGGTCAGCCCCAGCATTTT.

The chain carries TRBV5-6 and TRBJ1-1, with TRBD1 matching over 7 bases. CDR1 SGHDT and CDR2 YYEEEE come from the germline V gene. This CDR3 region has 16 residues. Trimming removed 0 bases from V and 0 bases from J; junction bases left unmatched: 5. The chain's CDR3 is CASSLDQGEVNTEAFF. In DNA form, the CDR3 reads TGTGCCAGCAGCTTGGACCAGGGGGAGGTGAACACTGAAGCTTTCTTT.